This TCR beta chain originates from a study of CD8+ T cells in alopecia areata. For about five patients taking part in the biomarker study, CD4+ cells were further sorted into CD25+CD127- cells. Alopecia areata patients provided lesional scalp punch biopsies and peripheral blood. Germline assignment: CDR1 LNHDA and CDR2 SQIVND (reference sequence). V gave up 5 bases and J gave up 4 bases, with 12 bases separating them. The CDR3 has 13 residues. Reverse transcribed after extraction, RNA yielded cDNA as the sequencing template. TCRdb keeps only in-frame clones here, not all; method: immunoSEQ multiplex PCR. The sample has fewer than 40,000 clones; nearly 55% are singletons.

V usage is TRBV19 and J usage is TRBJ2-7, with D perhaps TRBD1 (8 bases). Sequenced material: CD4+ Tregs sorted from blood. This TCR came from a human donor with alopecia areata. For the CDR3, the DNA is TGTGCCAGTAGTCACAGGGGGGGGTACGAGCAGTACTTC. Its translation: CASSHRGGYEQYF.